This T cell receptor (beta chain) originates from a study of patients and donors after allogeneic stem cell transplantation. The CDR3 spans 15 residues. The germline V and J ends were trimmed by 7 bases and 3 bases, with 16 bases remaining between them. In TCRdb, the RT-PCR reads were re-called with MiXCR into one record per CDR3 protein. The table shows a few hundred thousand distinct CDR3 sequences, with roughly 14% occurring only once. This clonotype was seen at least ten times. V gene TRBV12-3 or TRBV12-4 combines with J gene TRBJ2-1; a weak D match, TRBD1 (5 bases). Sequencing input: blood, either unsorted or a sorted T cell fraction (not recorded which). This sequence was found in a human donor who was either an allogeneic HSCT recipient or a stem cell or donor lymphocyte infusion donor (not recorded which). It is not recorded whose cells these are; they may come from a transplant donor. CDR3 loop: CASTYTTGLYNEQFF. CDR3 in DNA: TGTGCCAGCACTTACACTACAGGTCTCTACAATGAGCAGTTCTTC.